A single sample gave rise to the 24 T cell receptor beta chains below, sequenced in a study of response to subunit inactivated influenza vaccine. TCRdb fed the RT-PCR reads into MiXCR, producing one record per CDR3 protein. Among approximately 570,000 distinct CDR3 sequences listed, approximately 7.7% were seen once. This sample comprised PBMCs from blood, obtained 23 to 25 months after vaccination. The source is a man aged 50-75 years who received an inactivated influenza vaccine.

This clonotype occurred a few times. J is TRBJ2-1 and V is TRBV30; D gene ambiguous. Germline V gene lookup returns CDR1 GTSNPN and CDR2 SVGIG (reference sequence). This CDR3 has 10 amino acids. Trimming shortened V by 7 bases and J by 4 bases, and 5 bases separated the two germline ends. CDR3 loop: CASKYNEQFF. The DNA for the CDR3 is TGTGCCTCCAAATACAATGAGCAGTTCTTC.

The rearrangement joins TRBV27 to TRBJ2-7, with TRBD1 as a possible D gene (5 bases). CDR1 is MNHEY, CDR2 SMNVEV, per germline (reference sequence). The V end lost 10 bases, the J end lost 3 bases, and 19 bases lay between the germline ends. The CDR3 consists of 14 residues. This CDR3 is CATARQRPVYEQYF. As DNA, the CDR3 is TGTGCCACCGCCCGACAGCGCCCCGTCTACGAGCAGTACTTC.

This clonotype has just a few counts. CDR3 sequence: CASSPRLTSPYEQYF. The CDR3 nucleotides are TGTGCCAGCAGTCCCCGACTAACATCCCCCTACGAGCAGTACTTC. The V call is TRBV27, the J call TRBJ2-7, with D possibly being TRBD2 (5 bases). V lost 5 bases and J lost 2, with 16 bases in between. Germline V lookup: CDR1 MNHEY, CDR2 SMNVEV (reference sequence). This CDR3 is 15 amino acids long.

In its sample, this clonotype was seen many times. The chain recombines TRBV15 with TRBJ2-1, with TRBD1 identical over 8 bases. Germline V gene lookup returns CDR1 LNHNV and CDR2 YYDKDF (reference sequence). Trimming removed 4 bases from V and 2 bases from J; junction bases left unmatched: 4. The CDR3 is 15 amino acids. CDR3 protein: CATSTTGAPYNEQFF. DNA of the CDR3: TGTGCCACCAGCACGACAGGGGCGCCCTACAATGAGCAGTTCTTC.

On this clonotype itself: The junction does not match germline at one end; this may be a read error. This sequence joins TRBV5-6 and TRBJ2-4, with D uncertain. The CDR3 loop spans 14 amino acids. Germline CDR1 SGHDT, CDR2 YYEEEE. CDR3 sequence (DNA): TGTGCCAGCAGCTTGGGCAGCGCGAAAAACATTAAGTACTTC. Translation gives CASSLGSAKNIKYF.

This clonotype was found many times. The rearrangement joins TRBV3-1 to TRBJ2-1; D call uncertain. This CDR3 has 12 amino acids. Germline values: CDR1 LGHDT, CDR2 YNNKEL (reference sequence). The germline V and J ends were trimmed by 0 bases and 11 bases, with 8 bases remaining between them. DNA for the CDR3: TGTGCCAGCAGCCAAGATTCGACGCAGCAGTTCTTC. This translates into CASSQDSTQQFF.

The V gene is TRBV7-2, the J gene TRBJ2-7; D possibly corresponds to TRBD2 (6 bases). CDR3 length: 16 amino acids. The germline V and J ends were trimmed by 0 bases and 3 bases, with 15 bases remaining between them. CDR1 and CDR2 (germline): SGHTA, FQGNSA. CDR3 amino acids: CASSLARVGGNYEQYF. CDR3 nucleotides: TGTGCCAGCAGCTTAGCGCGGGTAGGAGGGAACTACGAGCAGTACTTC.

This clonotype came up a few times. The chain recombines TRBV28 with TRBJ1-5; TRBD1 is a possible D gene (6 bases). The germline CDR1 and CDR2 sequences are MDHEN and SYDVKM. This CDR3 comprises 20 residues. Deletions cut 8 bases from V and 4 bases from J, with 33 bases between. Here the CDR3 DNA reads TGTGCCAGCCGCATAGCATATTGGGGGCTGGGGGGGGGCATAAATCAGCCCCAGCATTTT. It yields the protein CASRIAYWGLGGGINQPQHF.

The genes are TRBV3-1 and TRBJ2-7, with D possibly being TRBD2 (5 bases). The CDR3 contains 15 residues. In germline, CDR1 is LGHDT, CDR2 YNNKEL (reference sequence). V was shortened by 0 bases and J by 6 bases, with 15 bases between the two germline ends. CDR3 sequence (DNA): TGTGCCAGCAGCCAAGAAGCTACCGGGATCCGCGAGCAGTACTTC. It is translated as CASSQEATGIREQYF.

This chain links TRBV4-2 with TRBJ1-2; D is undetermined. The CDR3 runs 16 residues. V lost 0 bases, J lost 5 bases, and 16 bases lay in between. From germline, CDR1 is LGHNA and CDR2 YNFKEQ. The CDR3 sequence: CASSQERSTPLYGYTF. The DNA of the CDR3 is TGTGCCAGCAGCCAAGAAAGGAGCACGCCGTTATATGGCTACACCTTC.

The table lists this clonotype with a few counts. The genes are TRBV6-1 and TRBJ1-3; no clear D gene. Germline CDR1 is MNHNS and CDR2 is SASEGT. CDR3 length: 17 amino acids. V lost 0 bases and J 0 bases, leaving 12 bases between the germline ends. DNA of the CDR3: TGTGCCAGCAGTGAAGCGCTTCAGATTAACTCTGGAAACACCATATATTTT. Its translation is CASSEALQINSGNTIYF.

This clonotype has a count of ten or more. This CDR3 is CSASLGYMNTEAFF. The CDR3 DNA reads TGCAGTGCTAGTCTGGGCTACATGAACACTGAAGCTTTCTTT. This chain connects TRBV20-1 to TRBJ1-1, with unresolved D. Trimming stripped 3 bases from V and 0 bases from J, with 11 bases between. This CDR3 spans 14 amino acids. Looked up from germline, CDR1 is DFQATT and CDR2 is SNEGSKA (reference sequence).

The rearrangement joins TRBV20-1 to TRBJ2-7; perhaps D is TRBD1 or TRBD2 (5 bases each). CDR1 and CDR2 (germline): DFQATT, SNEGSKA (reference sequence). The CDR3 has 15 residues. Trimming took off 0 bases at V and 2 bases at J, with 14 bases between the two ends. In nucleotides, the CDR3 is TGCAGTGCTAGAGATGGGGCGGGTGGGGCCTACGAGCAGTACTTC. Protein: CSARDGAGGAYEQYF.

This clonotype was observed a few times. The chain has TRBV4-1 and TRBJ1-2; D gene unclear. V was trimmed by 4 bases and J by 4 bases, leaving 22 bases between them. The CDR3 extends over 17 amino acids. Germline values: CDR1 MGHRA, CDR2 YSYEKL. The CDR3 spells CASSRNPMGIATYGYTF. Here the CDR3 DNA reads TGCGCCAGCAGCCGGAACCCCATGGGGATTGCGACCTATGGCTACACCTTC.

The chain employs TRBV27 and TRBJ2-7; D possibly corresponds to TRBD2 (5 bases). The CDR3 consists of 15 residues. Germline V gene lookup returns CDR1 MNHEY and CDR2 SMNVEV (reference sequence). V was shortened by 4 bases and J by 4 bases, with 17 bases between the two germline ends. The DNA of the CDR3 is TGTGCCAGCAGTTCCCCCCTAGCTGGGAAATACGAGCAGTACTTC. It translates to CASSSPLAGKYEQYF.

This clonotype has more than one count but fewer than ten. The chain combines TRBV5-1 with TRBJ2-3; possible D gene TRBD2, 5 bases. Germline CDR1 is SGHRS and CDR2 is YFSETQ. The CDR3 length is 15 residues. The germline V and J ends were trimmed by 4 bases and 2 bases, with 14 bases remaining between them. CDR3 DNA: TGCGCCAGCAGCCCCTCGCCCGGGATCACAGATACGCAGTATTTT. Translated, it gives CASSPSPGITDTQYF.

This chain uses TRBV6-2 or TRBV6-3 with TRBJ1-6; tentatively, D is TRBD1 (5 bases). In germline, CDR1 is MNHEY, CDR2 SVGEGT. This CDR3 has 16 residues. V shed 3 bases and J shed 10 bases, with 19 bases lying between them. CDR3 residues: CASSYLGLGFGSPLHF. DNA for the CDR3: TGTGCCAGCAGTTATCTGGGACTGGGCTTTGGATCACCCCTCCACTTT.

This clonotype was detected ten times or more. The CDR3 bases are TGTGCCAGCAGCTTTTCCAGTGAGCAGTTCTTC. Its translation is CASSFSSEQFF. This sequence joins TRBV5-6 and TRBJ2-1; the D is unclear. Germline V gene sequence: CDR1 SGHDT, CDR2 YYEEEE. The CDR3 is made up of 11 amino acids. V lost 2 bases, J lost 9 bases, and 6 bases lay in between.

This clonotype appeared a few times. The rearrangement uses TRBV27 and TRBJ1-3; D might be TRBD1 (5 bases). Between the trimmed V and J ends, which lost 10 bases and 1 base, there was a span of 8 bases. Germline lookup yields CDR1 MNHEY and CDR2 SMNVEV (reference sequence). This CDR3 has 12 residues. CDR3 region: CATQGSGNTIYF. As DNA, the CDR3 is TGTGCCACGCAGGGATCTGGAAACACCATATATTTT.

This clonotype was counted ten times or more. The chain couples TRBV9 to TRBJ2-1; a possible D gene is TRBD2 (5 bases). Germline assignment: CDR1 SGDLS and CDR2 YYNGEE. V lost 0 bases and J lost 1, with 14 bases in between. The CDR3 contains 17 residues. CDR3 coding DNA: TGTGCCAGCAGCGTAGCAGAGGGAAGAGGGTCCTACAATGAGCAGTTCTTC. This translates into CASSVAEGRGSYNEQFF. Variable domain in full (rest from reference TRBV9 and TRBJ2-1): DSGVTQTPKHLITATGQRVTLRCSPRSGDLSVYWYQQSLDQGLQFLIQYYNGEERAKGNILERFSAQQFPDLHSELNLSSLELGDSALYFCASSVAEGRGSYNEQFFGPGTRLTVL.

This chain uses TRBV7-2 with TRBJ2-5, with D possibly matching TRBD1 (5 bases). The germline gives CDR1 SGHTA, CDR2 FQGNSA. The V and J ends lost 5 bases and 4 bases respectively, with 14 bases between them. This CDR3 has 14 residues. CDR3 loop: CASSQESRAETQYF. In DNA form, the CDR3 reads TGTGCCAGCAGCCAGGAGTCCAGGGCAGAGACCCAGTACTTC.

Many counts were recorded for this clonotype. The V call is TRBV12-3 or TRBV12-4, the J call TRBJ2-2, with 7 bases fitting TRBD1. The CDR3 is 13 residues long. Unmatched junction bases numbered 4, after V lost 6 bases and J lost 6 bases. The CDR3 reads CASRTGTSGELFF. The CDR3 DNA reads as TGTGCCAGCAGGACAGGGACGTCCGGGGAGCTGTTTTTT.

The table lists this clonotype with a few counts. The chain carries TRBV18 and TRBJ2-7; D unclear. The germline V gene encodes CDR1 KGHSH and CDR2 LQKENI. Trimming took off 5 bases at V and 3 bases at J, with 11 bases between the two ends. CDR3 length: 13 residues. The CDR3 spells CASSKDPNYEQYF. The CDR3 region has the DNA TGTGCCAGCTCAAAGGACCCGAACTACGAGCAGTACTTC.

This clonotype was recorded many times. V usage is TRBV20-1 and J usage is TRBJ2-3; D could derive from TRBD1 or TRBD2 (6 bases each). V was pared by 4 bases and J by 2 bases, with 13 bases between. CDR3 length: 14 residues. CDR1 and CDR2 from the germline V gene are DFQATT and SNEGSKA (reference sequence). For the CDR3, the DNA is TGCAGTGCTATAGGGGGAGGATCCACAGATACGCAGTATTTT. Residues: CSAIGGGSTDTQYF.